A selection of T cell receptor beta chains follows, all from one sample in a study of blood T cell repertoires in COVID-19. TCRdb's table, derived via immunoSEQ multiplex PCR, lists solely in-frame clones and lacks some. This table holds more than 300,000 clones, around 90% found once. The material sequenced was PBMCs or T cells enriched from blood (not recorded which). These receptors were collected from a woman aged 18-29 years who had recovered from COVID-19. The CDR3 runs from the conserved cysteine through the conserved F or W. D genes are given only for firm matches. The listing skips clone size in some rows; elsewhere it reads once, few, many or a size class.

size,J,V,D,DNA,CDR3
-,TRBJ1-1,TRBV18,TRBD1,TGTGCCAGCTCACTTGGCGGACAGGCGACCGGGGCTGAAGCTTTCTTT,CASSLGGQATGAEAFF
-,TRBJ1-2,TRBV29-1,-,TGCAGCGTTGAAGACCGGCAGGGGATTTTCGGCTACACCTTC,CSVEDRQGIFGYTF
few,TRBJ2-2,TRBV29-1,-,TGCAGCGTCCAACTAGCAGGCAATTTTGACACCGGGGAGCTGTTTTTT,CSVQLAGNFDTGELFF
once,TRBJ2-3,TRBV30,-,TGTGCCTGGGGCCAGACAGAATTCTACACAGATACGCAGTATTTT,CAWGQTEFYTDTQYF
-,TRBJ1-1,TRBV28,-,TGTGCCAGCAGTTTACGAGGGAACACTGAAGCTTTCTTT,CASSLRGNTEAFF
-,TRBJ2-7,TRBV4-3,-,TGCGCCAGCAGCCAAGCGGCGGGGCCCTACGAGCAGTACTTC,CASSQAAGPYEQYF
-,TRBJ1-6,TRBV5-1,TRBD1,TGCGCCAGCAGCTTAAGTCTGACAGGGATGAATTCACCCCTCCACTTT,CASSLSLTGMNSPLHF
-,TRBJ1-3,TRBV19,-,TGTGCCAGTACCGTGGGACTTCCTGGAAACACCATATATTTT,CASTVGLPGNTIYF
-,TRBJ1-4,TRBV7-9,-,TGTGCCAGCAGCATGCGGGGGGAGCGGTGGGAAAAACTGTTTTTT,CASSMRGERWEKLFF
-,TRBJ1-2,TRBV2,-,TGTGCCAGCAGTGAGGACCTAGGGGATGGCTACACCTTC,CASSEDLGDGYTF
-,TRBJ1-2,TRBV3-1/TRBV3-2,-,TGTGCCAGCAGCCAAGATAGAAGGGGAGGCTACACCTTC,CASSQDRRGGYTF
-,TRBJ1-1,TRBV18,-,TGTGCCAGCTCACCACGCTTGCAGGGATCGGACACTGAAGCTTTCTTT,CASSPRLQGSDTEAFF
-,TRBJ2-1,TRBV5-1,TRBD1,TGCGCCAGCAGCCTAGGGACAGGATACAATGAGCAGTTCTTC,CASSLGTGYNEQFF
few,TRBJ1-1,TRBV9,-,TGTGCCAGCAGCGTAGGGCCAAAAGACACTGAAGCTTTCTTT,CASSVGPKDTEAFF
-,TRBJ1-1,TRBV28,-,TGTGCCAGCAGTCCCCGAGTTAACACTGAAGCTTTCTTT,CASSPRVNTEAFF
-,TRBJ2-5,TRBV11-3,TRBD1,TGTGCCAGCAGCTTAGTCGGGACAGGGCAAGAGACCCAGTACTTC,CASSLVGTGQETQYF
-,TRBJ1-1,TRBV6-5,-,TGTGCCAGCAGCCTAACCCAGGGCCGCACTGAAGCTTTCTTT,CASSLTQGRTEAFF
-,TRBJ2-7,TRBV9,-,TGTGCCAGCCCCCGATGGCCTCGCCACGAGCAGTACTTC,CASPRWPRHEQYF
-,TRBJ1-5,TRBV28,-,TGTGCCAGCAGTTCAAGACAGTACAGCAATCAGCCCCAGCATTTT,CASSSRQYSNQPQHF
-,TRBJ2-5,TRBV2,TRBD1,TGTGCCAGGTCGACAGGGGATACCCAAGAGACCCAGTACTTC,CARSTGDTQETQYF
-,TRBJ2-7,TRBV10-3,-,TGTGCCATCAGTGAGGAGAACTCCTACGAGCAGTACTTC,CAISEENSYEQYF
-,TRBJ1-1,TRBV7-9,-,TGTGCCAGCAGCGCCCGAGGACAGAACACTGAAGCTTTCTTT,CASSARGQNTEAFF
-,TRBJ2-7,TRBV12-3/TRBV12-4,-,TGTGCCAGCGGGCAGGGCGGAGAGCAGTACTTC,CASGQGGEQYF
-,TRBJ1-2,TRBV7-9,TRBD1,TGTGCCAGCAGCCCAGTGACCTACAGGGGAGGTAACTATGGCTACACCTTC,CASSPVTYRGGNYGYTF
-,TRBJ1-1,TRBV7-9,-,TGTGCCAGCAGCCACACCGAGGAGAACACTGAAGCTTTCTTT,CASSHTEENTEAFF
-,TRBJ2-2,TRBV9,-,TGTGCCAGCAGCGAGGGAGATTTCTCGTCCGGGGAGCTGTTTTTT,CASSEGDFSSGELFF
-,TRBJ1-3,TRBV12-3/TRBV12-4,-,TGTGCCAGCAGTCTTGTATCTGGAAACACCATATATTTT,CASSLVSGNTIYF
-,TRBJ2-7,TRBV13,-,TGTGCCAGCAGCTTAGAGCACCACGAGCAGTACTTC,CASSLEHHEQYF
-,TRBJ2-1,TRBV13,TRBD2,TGTGCCAGCAGCTTAGCGGGACTAGCGGGGGCCCACTACAATGAGCAGTTCTTC,CASSLAGLAGAHYNEQFF
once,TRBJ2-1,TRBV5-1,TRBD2,TGCGCCAGCAGCTTGGCAGGGTTCCAGCGGGGGGGCTATGAGCAGTTCTTC,CASSLAGFQRGGYEQFF
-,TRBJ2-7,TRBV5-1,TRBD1,TGCGCCAGCAGCTTGGGACAGGGAGTAGACGAGCAGTACTTC,CASSLGQGVDEQYF
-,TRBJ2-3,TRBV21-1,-,TGTGCCAGCAGCAGGCCTGTAATAGGGACAGGGGGCGCAGATACGCAGTATTTT,CASSRPVIGTGGADTQYF
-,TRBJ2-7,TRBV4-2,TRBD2,TGTGCCAGCAGCCAAGAGGCTAGCGGGGCAAGCTCCTACGAGCAGTACTTC,CASSQEASGASSYEQYF